A selection of T cell receptor beta chains follows, all from one sample in a study of blood T cell repertoires in COVID-19. Sequencing used immunoSEQ multiplex PCR; TCRdb keeps in-frame clones, though not all of them. The table has about 350,000 clones, about nine tenths seen once. Specimen: PBMCs or T cells enriched from blood (not recorded which). The receptors originated from a woman aged 25 to 39 who had been exposed to COVID-19. CDR3s include the opening cysteine and the closing phenylalanine or tryptophan. A D gene is named only where the DNA matches it firmly.

j_call | d_call | v_call | cdr3_nt | cdr3_aa
TRBJ2-1 | TRBD2 | TRBV5-1 | TGCGCCAGCAGCCATGGACTAGCGGGAGGGCCCTCCTCCTCCTATGAGCAGTTCTTC | CASSHGLAGGPSSSYEQFF
TRBJ1-5 | TRBD1 | TRBV28 | TGTGCCAGCAGTTCTGGACAGGGGGCATGGCAGCCCCAGCATTTT | CASSSGQGAWQPQHF
TRBJ1-5 | TRBD1 | TRBV5-1 | TGCGCCAGCAGCTTGGGGACAGGGAATCAGCCCCAGCATTTT | CASSLGTGNQPQHF
TRBJ2-7 | TRBD1 | TRBV2 | TGTGCCAGCAGTGGCCCGACAGGGGCCTCCTACGAGCAGTACTTC | CASSGPTGASYEQYF
TRBJ1-2 | - | TRBV11-2 | TGTGCCAGCAGCTTAGATCGGGCAGGGTTAGGGTATGGCTACACCTTC | CASSLDRAGLGYGYTF
TRBJ1-5 | - | TRBV5-1 | TGCGCCAGCAGCCCACAGGGAGACAATCAGCCCCAGCATTTT | CASSPQGDNQPQHF
TRBJ2-1 | TRBD2 | TRBV19 | TGTGCCAGTAGTATAGAGTTTTGGACTAGCGGGTACAATGAGCAGTTCTTC | CASSIEFWTSGYNEQFF
TRBJ2-1 | - | TRBV28 | TGTGCCAGCAGTCCAGAGGGCCACTATGAGCAGTTCTTC | CASSPEGHYEQFF
TRBJ2-2 | - | TRBV11-3 | TGTGCCAGCAGCGAACAGGGAAGGGACACCGGGGAGCTGTTTTTT | CASSEQGRDTGELFF
TRBJ2-1 | TRBD2 | TRBV9 | TGTGCCTGCTCGGGGCTAGCGGGAGACCATGAGCAGTTCTTC | CACSGLAGDHEQFF
TRBJ2-7 | TRBD2 | TRBV5-5 | TGTGCCAGCAGCTTGACCGGGACTAGCGGTGGCGAGCAGTACTTC | CASSLTGTSGGEQYF
TRBJ1-4 | - | TRBV5-5 | TGTGCCAGCAGCTTCGACAGGCCCCCTGAAAAACTGTTTTTT | CASSFDRPPEKLFF
TRBJ2-1 | TRBD2 | TRBV7-2 | TGTGCCAGCAGACAAGCCGGGACTAGCGGGAGACGGCAGTTCTTC | CASRQAGTSGRRQFF
TRBJ2-2 | TRBD2 | TRBV29-1 | TGCAGCGTGTCCACTAGCGGGGGTCACACCGGGGAGCTGTTTTTT | CSVSTSGGHTGELFF
TRBJ2-7 | TRBD2 | TRBV19 | TGTGCCAGTAGTATAGTAATATCGTCGGCGGGAGGGCCTGTCGAGCAGTACTTC | CASSIVISSAGGPVEQYF
TRBJ2-7 | - | TRBV11-3 | TGTGCCAGCATCCAGAGGGGGAGCTACGAGCAGTACTTC | CASIQRGSYEQYF